A single sample is the source of the 18 T cell receptor beta chains below, sequenced in a study of post-analysis software for immune sequencing data. Prepared libraries of TCR beta cDNA carried unique molecular identifiers. TCRdb passed the PCR reads through MiXCR, listing each CDR3 protein once. This sample has about 160,000 distinct CDR3 sequences, with roughly 40% found just once. This material consisted of blood, taken after autologous hematopoietic stem cell transplantation. All receptors derive from a girl aged 5-17 years with multiple sclerosis.

The chain employs TRBV5-1 and TRBJ2-1; D remains ambiguous. CDR1 and CDR2 from the germline V gene are SGHRS and YFSETQ. V shed 3 bases and J shed 5 bases, with 3 bases lying between them. The CDR3 runs 11 residues. CDR3 sequence: CASSWNNEQFF. CDR3 nucleotides: TGCGCCAGCAGCTGGAACAATGAGCAGTTCTTC.

The chain combines TRBV6-1 with TRBJ2-1; the D gene is possibly TRBD2 (6 bases). Germline V gene sequence: CDR1 MNHNS, CDR2 SASEGT. The length of the CDR3 is 18 residues. V was trimmed by 5 bases and J by 0 bases, leaving 20 bases between them. CDR3 residues: CASSPRGTKGLSYNEQFF. CDR3 DNA sequence: TGTGCCAGCAGTCCCCGGGGGACGAAGGGACTCTCCTACAATGAGCAGTTCTTC.

This chain uses TRBV6-5 with TRBJ1-4, with D maybe TRBD1 (5 bases). Germline V gene lookup returns CDR1 MNHEY and CDR2 SVGAGI. The CDR3 length is 14 residues. Trimming took off 4 bases at V and 8 bases at J, with 14 bases between the two ends. CDR3 nucleotide sequence: TGTGCCAGCAGTTTGACGACCGGGGGGGAAAAACTGTTTTTT. Translation: CASSLTTGGEKLFF.

This clonotype was recorded once. No conserved phenylalanine or tryptophan is present at the end of the CDR3, so a read error is the likely explanation. No DNA is shown, since the ends of the CDR3 on it are uncertain; the CDR3 is the one TCRdb lists. The rearrangement uses TRBV21-1 and TRBJ1-2; the tabulated D call, TRBD1, remains unverified against the DNA. TRBV21-1 is assigned pseudogene status. The CDR3 sequence runs 13 residues, both termini included. CDR3 in amino acids: CASSKKTVYGYTC.

The rearrangement links TRBV2 to TRBJ2-1; 12 nucleotides match TRBD2. J was trimmed by 5 bases and V by 1 base; bases with no gene match: 6. Per the germline V gene, CDR1 is SNHLY and CDR2 is FYNNEI. The CDR3 totals 17 residues. CDR3: CASSEGLAGGPDNEQFF. CDR3 coding DNA: TGTGCCAGCAGTGAAGGGCTAGCGGGAGGGCCTGACAATGAGCAGTTCTTC.

CDR3 sequence (DNA): TGTGCCAGTAGGCCAGGGGGGGCCAAAAACATTCAGTACTTC. Translation gives CASRPGGAKNIQYF. This rearrangement joins TRBV19 to TRBJ2-4; maybe TRBD1 (7 bases). CDR3 length equals 14 residues. V dropped 6 bases and J dropped 1 base, with 10 bases sitting between them. Germline loops: CDR1 LNHDA, CDR2 SQIVND (reference sequence). Complete variable domain (other parts from reference TRBV19 and TRBJ2-4): DGGITQSPKYLFRKEGQNVTLSCEQNLNHDAMYWYRQDPGQGLRLIYYSQIVNDFQKGDIAEGYSVSREKKESFPLTVTSAQKNPTAFYLCASRPGGAKNIQYFGAGTRLSVL.

The chain couples TRBV20-1 to TRBJ1-1, with D possibly being TRBD1 (5 bases). CDR1 DFQATT and CDR2 SNEGSKA come from the germline V gene (reference sequence). The CDR3 is 15 residues long. V was shortened by 5 bases and J by 1 base, with 17 bases between the two germline ends. The CDR3: CSAFDSGTGNTEAFF. The CDR3 bases are TGCAGTGCTTTCGATTCCGGGACGGGGAACACTGAAGCTTTCTTT.

This clonotype came up a few times. The rearrangement uses TRBV12-3 or TRBV12-4 and TRBJ2-1; 7 nucleotides line up with TRBD2. The V and J ends lost 5 bases and 0 bases, in that order; junction bases with no gene match: 4. The CDR3 extends over 15 amino acids. CDR3 region: CASSPGGVSYNEQFF. As DNA, the CDR3 is TGTGCCAGCAGTCCTGGGGGGGTCTCCTACAATGAGCAGTTCTTC.

The CDR3 region is CASSFKGRGITEAFF. The CDR3 DNA reads as TGTGCCAGCAGCTTTAAGGGCAGGGGTATTACTGAAGCTTTCTTT. The V and J genes are TRBV11-2 and TRBJ1-1; D may be TRBD1 (6 bases). Trimming stripped 3 bases from V and 5 bases from J, with 16 bases between. Germline V gene sequence: CDR1 SGHAT, CDR2 FQNNGV. The CDR3 sequence is 15 residues long. Combining the CDR3 with reference TRBV11-2 and TRBJ1-1 gives the whole variable domain EAGVAQSPRYKIIEKRQSVAFWCNPISGHATLYWYQQILGQGPKLLIQFQNNGVVDDSQLPKDRFSAERLKGVDSTLKIQPAKLEDSAVYLCASSFKGRGITEAFFGQGTRLTVV.

The gene calls are TRBV7-2 and TRBJ2-3; D remains ambiguous. Deletions cut 1 base from V and 3 bases from J, with 17 bases between. The germline V gene has CDR1 SGHTA and CDR2 FQGNSA. The CDR3 has 17 residues. In DNA, the CDR3 is TGTGCCAGCAGCTTAGATATGCTCCCTATGGGAACAGATACGCAGTATTTT. It codes for CASSLDMLPMGTDTQYF.

The V gene is TRBV30, the J gene TRBJ2-1; no definite D call. Germline V gene data show CDR1 as GTSNPN and CDR2 as SVGIG (reference sequence). The CDR3 is 13 amino acids. Trimming shortened V by 3 bases and J by 1 base, and 7 bases separated the two germline ends. The CDR3 DNA follows: TGTGCCTGGAGAGAGTCGTCCTACAATGAGCAGTTCTTC. It is translated as CAWRESSYNEQFF.

The chain couples TRBV20-1 to TRBJ2-7; D is ambiguous. Looked up from germline, CDR1 is DFQATT and CDR2 is SNEGSKA (reference sequence). The CDR3 contains 11 residues. Trimming left V 4 bases short and J 7 bases short, with 11 bases between. The CDR3 nucleotides are TGCAGTGCTAACGACAAGGGAGAGCAGTACTTC. Its translation: CSANDKGEQYF.

This clonotype was seen only a few times. CDR3 DNA: TGTGCCAGCAGCTTGACAGGGAGAGGTTCACCCCTCCACTTT. It specifies CASSLTGRGSPLHF. The chain couples TRBV7-6 to TRBJ1-6, with TRBD1 matching over 7 bases. Germline V CDR1 and CDR2: SGHVS, FNYEAQ. V shed 3 bases, J shed 9 bases, and the junction held 5 bases outside the gene matches. The CDR3 covers 14 residues.

Points on this clonotype: A much bigger clone sits one base away, suggesting this may be a read error. CDR3 in amino acids: CASSQVNAEQYF. CDR3 DNA sequence: TGCGCCAGCAGCCAAGTCAATGCCGAGCAGTACTTC. V usage is TRBV4-3 and J usage is TRBJ2-5, with unresolved D. The DNA matches TRBJ2-7 better at its end, which makes the J call doubtful. There are 12 residues in the CDR3. CDR1 is LGHNA, CDR2 YSLEER, per germline.

The V call is TRBV24-1, the J call TRBJ1-1, with TRBD1 matching over 7 bases. The germline gives CDR1 KGHDR, CDR2 SFDVKD. The CDR3 is 13 amino acids. The ends lost 3 bases at V and 7 bases at J; junction bases unmatched: 4. The CDR3 region is CATSDRTGLEAFF. CDR3 in DNA: TGTGCCACCAGTGATAGGACAGGCCTTGAAGCTTTCTTT.

This clonotype has just a few counts. The chain is built from TRBV11-2 and TRBJ1-2; D uncertain. Between the trimmed V and J ends, which lost 1 base and 4 bases, there was a span of 16 bases. From germline, CDR1 is SGHAT and CDR2 FQNNGV. The CDR3 consists of 16 residues. The CDR3 is CASSLVGGRSPYGYTF. The CDR3 DNA follows: TGTGCCAGCAGCTTAGTAGGTGGCAGGAGCCCCTATGGCTACACCTTC. The full variable domain, in which reference TRBV11-2 and TRBJ1-2 provide the parts outside the CDR3, is EAGVAQSPRYKIIEKRQSVAFWCNPISGHATLYWYQQILGQGPKLLIQFQNNGVVDDSQLPKDRFSAERLKGVDSTLKIQPAKLEDSAVYLCASSLVGGRSPYGYTFGSGTRLTVV.

As regards this clonotype: One end of the junction varies from germline; a read error may be responsible. This chain uses TRBV2 with TRBJ2-5; TRBD2 matches at 8 bases. The CDR3 runs 14 residues. Germline loops: CDR1 SNHLY, CDR2 FYNNEI. CDR3 coding DNA: TGTGCCAGCAGTGGCGGGAGGCCGCGAGAGGCCCAGTACTTC. It codes for CASSGGRPREAQYF.

This clonotype has a count of ten or more. The genes are TRBV12-3 or TRBV12-4 and TRBJ2-7; D is possibly TRBD2 (6 bases). The CDR3 is 14 residues long. V was pared by 0 bases and J by 12 bases, with 18 bases between. The CDR3, as DNA: TGTGCCAGCAGTTTAGCTAGCGGAGTACTTCGCGCGTACTTC. This translates into CASSLASGVLRAYF.